Listed below are T cell receptor beta chains from one sample, sequenced in a study of CD8+CD57+ T cells in acquired aplastic anemia. TCRdb processed the reads anew with MiXCR; each CDR3 protein has one entry. The table has about 160,000 distinct CDR3 sequences, 45% to 55% seen once. What was sequenced was sorted CD4+, CD8+, or CD8+CD57+ T cells (not recorded which) from PBMCs. Every receptor here comes from a human donor with aplastic anemia. Both conserved end residues are part of each CDR3. D genes are given only for firm matches. Not every row has a clone size; where given, it reads once, few, many or a size class.

CDR3 protein: CASSVSRTYNEQFF
CDR3 DNA: TGTGCCAGCAGCGTTAGTAGGACCTACAATGAGCAGTTCTTC
J gene: TRBJ2-1
D gene: NA
clone size: many
V gene: TRBV7-3

CDR3 protein: CASRGTGNTGELFF
CDR3 DNA: TGTGCCAGTAGGGGGACAGGGAACACCGGGGAGCTGTTTTTT
J gene: TRBJ2-2
D gene: TRBD1
clone size: NA
V gene: TRBV19

CDR3 protein: CASSIDAAGSTYEQFF
CDR3 DNA: TGTGCCAGTAGTATAGATGCAGCGGGATCTACCTATGAGCAGTTCTTC
J gene: TRBJ2-1
D gene: TRBD2
clone size: many
V gene: TRBV19

CDR3 protein: CASSQQGASTEAFF
CDR3 DNA: TGTGCCAGCAGCCAACAGGGGGCGAGCACTGAAGCTTTCTTT
J gene: TRBJ1-1
D gene: TRBD1
clone size: many
V gene: TRBV14

CDR3 protein: CAWSAAGATGNTIYF
CDR3 DNA: TGTGCCTGGAGTGCCGCAGGGGCTACTGGAAACACCATATATTTT
J gene: TRBJ1-3
D gene: NA
clone size: few
V gene: TRBV30

CDR3 protein: CAIRRDTVRNEQFF
CDR3 DNA: TGTGCCATCAGGAGAGACACCGTCCGCAATGAGCAGTTCTTC
J gene: TRBJ2-1
D gene: NA
clone size: few
V gene: TRBV10-3

CDR3 protein: CASSIDGTILKFF
CDR3 DNA: TGTGCCAGTAGTATAGACGGGACTATTTTAAAGTTCTTC
J gene: TRBJ2-1
D gene: TRBD2
clone size: NA
V gene: TRBV19

CDR3 protein: CASSATVGEQFF
CDR3 DNA: TGTGCCAGTAGTGCGACAGTAGGTGAGCAGTTCTTC
J gene: TRBJ2-1
D gene: NA
clone size: NA
V gene: TRBV19

CDR3 protein: CASSLEDSHSNQPQHF
CDR3 DNA: TGTGCCAGCAGCTTAGAAGACAGCCATAGCAATCAGCCCCAGCATTTT
J gene: TRBJ1-5
D gene: NA
clone size: NA
V gene: TRBV11-1

CDR3 protein: CASSPLFAGASGNTIYF
CDR3 DNA: TGTGCCAGCAGTCCCCTTTTTGCCGGGGCCTCTGGAAACACCATATATTTT
J gene: TRBJ1-3
D gene: NA
clone size: NA
V gene: TRBV6-1

CDR3 protein: CATSRDRGREQYF
CDR3 DNA: TGTGCCACCAGCAGGGACAGGGGACGGGAGCAGTACTTC
J gene: TRBJ2-7
D gene: TRBD1
clone size: NA
V gene: TRBV15

CDR3 protein: CASSLVRGTYETQYF
CDR3 DNA: TGTGCCAGCAGCTTAGTGCGGGGCACATACGAGACCCAGTACTTC
J gene: TRBJ2-5
D gene: NA
clone size: NA
V gene: TRBV11-2

CDR3 protein: CAWSPLRTGNYGYTF
CDR3 DNA: TGTGCCTGGAGCCCCCTAAGGACAGGGAACTATGGCTACACCTTC
J gene: TRBJ1-2
D gene: TRBD1
clone size: NA
V gene: TRBV30

CDR3 protein: CASSPLLAGGPREQFF
CDR3 DNA: TGTGCCAGCTCACCTCTCCTAGCGGGAGGGCCCAGGGAGCAGTTCTTC
J gene: TRBJ2-1
D gene: TRBD2
clone size: NA
V gene: TRBV18

CDR3 protein: CASSVQRAGELFF
CDR3 DNA: TGTGCCAGCAGCGTACAGAGGGCCGGGGAGCTGTTCTTT
J gene: TRBJ2-2
D gene: NA
clone size: NA
V gene: TRBV2

CDR3 protein: CASSFRQGDGYTF
CDR3 DNA: TGTGCCAGCAGTTTCCGACAGGGGGATGGCTACACCTTC
J gene: TRBJ1-2
D gene: TRBD1
clone size: NA
V gene: TRBV10-3

CDR3 protein: CASSLGQGYEAFF
CDR3 DNA: TGCGCCAGCAGCTTGGGTCAGGGTTATGAAGCTTTCTTT
J gene: TRBJ1-1
D gene: NA
clone size: NA
V gene: TRBV5-1

CDR3 protein: CSVGRSTDTQYF
CDR3 DNA: TGCAGCGTTGGGAGAAGCACAGATACGCAGTATTTT
J gene: TRBJ2-3
D gene: NA
clone size: few
V gene: TRBV29-1

CDR3 protein: CASSESGGRLQPQHF
CDR3 DNA: TGCGCCAGCAGTGAGTCAGGGGGCAGGCTTCAGCCCCAGCATTTT
J gene: TRBJ1-5
D gene: TRBD1
clone size: NA
V gene: TRBV10-2

CDR3 protein: CASSEGGRGYTF
CDR3 DNA: TGTGCCAGCAGTGAAGGGGGGCGCGGCTACACCTTC
J gene: TRBJ1-2
D gene: NA
clone size: NA
V gene: TRBV25-1

CDR3 protein: CASSYGLAGGGVSYNEQFF
CDR3 DNA: TGCGCCAGCAGCTACGGACTAGCGGGAGGGGGTGTGTCCTACAATGAGCAGTTCTTC
J gene: TRBJ2-1
D gene: TRBD2
clone size: many
V gene: TRBV5-1

CDR3 protein: CASSSGLAPYEQYF
CDR3 DNA: TGTGCCAGCAGCTCGGGACTAGCTCCCTACGAGCAGTACTTC
J gene: TRBJ2-7
D gene: TRBD2
clone size: NA
V gene: TRBV7-3

CDR3 protein: CASSLSETGSYEQYF
CDR3 DNA: TGTGCCAGCAGTTTGTCGGAGACGGGCTCCTACGAGCAGTACTTC
J gene: TRBJ2-7
D gene: NA
clone size: many
V gene: TRBV28

CDR3 protein: CASSLPGTGNAGELFF
CDR3 DNA: TGTGCCAGCAGCTTACCAGGGACAGGGAACGCCGGGGAGCTGTTTTTT
J gene: TRBJ2-2
D gene: TRBD1
clone size: once
V gene: TRBV7-8

CDR3 protein: CASIPRALNSYEQYF
CDR3 DNA: TGTGCCAGCATACCTCGGGCCCTGAACTCCTACGAGCAGTACTTC
J gene: TRBJ2-7
D gene: NA
clone size: few
V gene: TRBV27

CDR3 protein: CATSNPLLAGSPLHF
CDR3 DNA: TGTGCCACCAGCAACCCCCTCCTCGCGGGTTCACCCCTCCACTTT
J gene: TRBJ1-6
D gene: NA
clone size: NA
V gene: TRBV15

CDR3 protein: CASSLDRGRPTDTQYF
CDR3 DNA: TGTGCCAGCAGCTTAGATCGTGGACGGCCCACAGATACGCAGTATTTT
J gene: TRBJ2-3
D gene: NA
clone size: NA
V gene: TRBV11-2

CDR3 protein: CASKETGASTEAFF
CDR3 DNA: TGTGCCAGTAAGGAGACAGGGGCATCCACTGAAGCTTTCTTT
J gene: TRBJ1-1
D gene: TRBD1
clone size: NA
V gene: TRBV19

CDR3 protein: CASSLASGFTDTQYF
CDR3 DNA: TGTGCCAGCAGCTTAGCGTCAGGGTTCACAGATACGCAGTATTTT
J gene: TRBJ2-3
D gene: NA
clone size: few
V gene: TRBV7-8

CDR3 protein: CASSLDFGTVSYEQYF
CDR3 DNA: TGTGCCAGCAGCTTAGATTTCGGGACAGTTTCCTACGAGCAGTACTTC
J gene: TRBJ2-7
D gene: TRBD1
clone size: NA
V gene: TRBV11-1

CDR3 protein: CASSYSRDGANVLTF
CDR3 DNA: TGTGCCAGCAGTTACTCGAGGGACGGGGCCAACGTCCTGACTTTC
J gene: TRBJ2-6
D gene: NA
clone size: many
V gene: TRBV6-6

CDR3 protein: CASSAPGLAGFEYEQYF
CDR3 DNA: TGTGCCAGCAGCGCGCCGGGACTAGCGGGATTTGAATACGAGCAGTACTTC
J gene: TRBJ2-7
D gene: TRBD2
clone size: once
V gene: TRBV25-1

CDR3 protein: CASSSGTGESGQPQHF
CDR3 DNA: TGCGCCAGCAGTTCCGGGACAGGGGAATCGGGTCAGCCCCAGCATTTT
J gene: TRBJ1-5
D gene: TRBD1
clone size: many
V gene: TRBV5-1

CDR3 protein: CASSYSTHSTDTQYF
CDR3 DNA: TGTGCCAGCAGTTACTCGACGCATTCCACAGATACGCAGTATTTT
J gene: TRBJ2-3
D gene: NA
clone size: few
V gene: TRBV6-5

CDR3 protein: CASSFKLSGRETQYF
CDR3 DNA: TGTGCCAGCAGCTTCAAGCTCAGCGGGAGGGAGACCCAGTACTTC
J gene: TRBJ2-5
D gene: TRBD2
clone size: NA
V gene: TRBV11-2

CDR3 protein: CASRPGGAGNTIYF
CDR3 DNA: TGCGCCAGCAGACCCGGGGGAGCTGGAAACACCATATATTTT
J gene: TRBJ1-3
D gene: NA
clone size: few
V gene: TRBV5-1

CDR3 protein: CASSPLGEEAF
CDR3 DNA: TGTGCCAGCAGCCCCTTAGGAGAGGAAGCCTTC
J gene: TRBJ1-2
D gene: NA
clone size: NA
V gene: TRBV7-3

CDR3 protein: CASSIAAGLIYNEQFF
CDR3 DNA: TGTGCCAGTAGTATAGCCGCGGGACTCATCTACAATGAGCAGTTCTTC
J gene: TRBJ2-1
D gene: NA
clone size: NA
V gene: TRBV19

CDR3 protein: CASRQLGLVGETQYF
CDR3 DNA: TGTGCCAGCAGGCAATTGGGGCTAGTTGGAGAGACCCAGTACTTC
J gene: TRBJ2-5
D gene: NA
clone size: NA
V gene: TRBV12-3/TRBV12-4

CDR3 protein: CASRVEETQYF
CDR3 DNA: TGCGCCAGCAGAGTTGAAGAGACCCAGTACTTC
J gene: TRBJ2-5
D gene: NA
clone size: NA
V gene: TRBV7-9

CDR3 protein: CASRPGGTDTQYF
CDR3 DNA: TGTGCCAGCAGGCCGGGAGGCACAGATACGCAGTATTTT
J gene: TRBJ2-3
D gene: NA
clone size: many
V gene: TRBV2

CDR3 protein: CASSYKLHGQEMETQYF
CDR3 DNA: TGTGCCAGCAGTTACAAATTACACGGGCAGGAGATGGAGACCCAGTACTTC
J gene: TRBJ2-5
D gene: NA
clone size: many
V gene: TRBV6-5

CDR3 protein: CAGSSTGDGTYGYTF
CDR3 DNA: TGTGCCGGCAGCTCCACAGGGGACGGAACTTATGGCTACACCTTC
J gene: TRBJ1-2
D gene: TRBD1
clone size: many
V gene: TRBV7-2

CDR3 protein: CSARVGTYNEQFF
CDR3 DNA: TGCAGTGCTAGAGTCGGAACCTACAATGAGCAGTTCTTC
J gene: TRBJ2-1
D gene: NA
clone size: NA
V gene: TRBV20-1

CDR3 protein: CASSLTAMNTEAFF
CDR3 DNA: TGTGCCAGCAGCCTGACAGCTATGAACACTGAAGCTTTCTTT
J gene: TRBJ1-1
D gene: NA
clone size: NA
V gene: TRBV7-2

CDR3 protein: CASSLRLWQYF
CDR3 DNA: TGTGCCAGCAGTCTTCGTCTTTGGCAGTATTTC
J gene: TRBJ2-3
D gene: NA
clone size: NA
V gene: TRBV12-3/TRBV12-4

CDR3 protein: CASSIGRGSYEQYF
CDR3 DNA: TGTGCCAGCAGCATAGGGCGGGGGTCCTACGAGCAGTACTTC
J gene: TRBJ2-7
D gene: TRBD2
clone size: many
V gene: TRBV11-2

CDR3 protein: CASSSRQGGETQYF
CDR3 DNA: TGCGCCAGCAGCTCCAGACAGGGGGGTGAGACCCAGTACTTC
J gene: TRBJ2-5
D gene: TRBD1
clone size: many
V gene: TRBV5-1

CDR3 protein: CASSSQGFYNTPLHF
CDR3 DNA: TGTGCCAGCAGCTCACAGGGTTTCTATAATACACCCCTCCACTTT
J gene: TRBJ1-6
D gene: NA
clone size: NA
V gene: TRBV2

CDR3 protein: CASSFTGFNSPLHF
CDR3 DNA: TGTGCCAGCAGCTTCACAGGGTTTAATTCACCCCTCCACTTT
J gene: TRBJ1-6
D gene: NA
clone size: NA
V gene: TRBV2

CDR3 protein: CASRSTGFWNSPLHF
CDR3 DNA: TGTGCCAGCAGGTCTACAGGGTTTTGGAATTCACCCCTCCACTTT
J gene: TRBJ1-6
D gene: NA
clone size: many
V gene: TRBV6-2/TRBV6-3

CDR3 protein: CATSRRQGYNEQYF
CDR3 DNA: TGTGCCACTTCACGTCGACAGGGTTATAACGAGCAGTACTTC
J gene: TRBJ2-7
D gene: TRBD1
clone size: once
V gene: TRBV15

CDR3 protein: CATSALRGPEGDTQYF
CDR3 DNA: TGTGCCACCAGTGCACTAAGGGGGCCTGAAGGGGATACGCAGTATTTT
J gene: TRBJ2-3
D gene: TRBD1
clone size: NA
V gene: TRBV24-1

CDR3 protein: CASTRRRQGSQTDNSPLHF
CDR3 DNA: TGTGCCAGCACCAGGAGGAGACAGGGTAGCCAAACGGATAATTCACCCCTCCACTTT
J gene: TRBJ1-6
D gene: TRBD1
clone size: many
V gene: TRBV12-3/TRBV12-4